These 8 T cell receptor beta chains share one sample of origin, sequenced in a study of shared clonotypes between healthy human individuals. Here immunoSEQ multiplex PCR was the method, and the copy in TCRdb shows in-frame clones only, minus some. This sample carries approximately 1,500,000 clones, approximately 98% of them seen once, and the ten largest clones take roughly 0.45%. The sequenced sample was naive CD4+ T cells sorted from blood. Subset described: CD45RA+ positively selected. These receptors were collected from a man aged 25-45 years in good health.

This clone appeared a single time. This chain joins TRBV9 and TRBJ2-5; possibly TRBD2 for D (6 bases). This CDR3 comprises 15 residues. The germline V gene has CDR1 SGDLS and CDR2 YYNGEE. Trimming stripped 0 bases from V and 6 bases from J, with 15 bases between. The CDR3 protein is CASSVAGWGEQTQYF. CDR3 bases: TGTGCCAGCAGCGTAGCTGGGTGGGGGGAGCAGACCCAGTACTTC.

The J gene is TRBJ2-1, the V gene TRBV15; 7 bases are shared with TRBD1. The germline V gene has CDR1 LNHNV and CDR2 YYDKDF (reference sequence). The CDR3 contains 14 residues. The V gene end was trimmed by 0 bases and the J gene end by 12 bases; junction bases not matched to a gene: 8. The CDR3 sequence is CATSREGPRQGQFF. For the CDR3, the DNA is TGTGCCACCAGCAGAGAAGGGCCTAGACAGGGGCAGTTCTTC.

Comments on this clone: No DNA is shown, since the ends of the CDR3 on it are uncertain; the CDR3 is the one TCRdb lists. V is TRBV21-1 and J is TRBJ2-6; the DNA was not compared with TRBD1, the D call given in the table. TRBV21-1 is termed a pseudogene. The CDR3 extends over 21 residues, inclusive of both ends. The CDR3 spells CASSKGRTGGMVASGANVLTF.

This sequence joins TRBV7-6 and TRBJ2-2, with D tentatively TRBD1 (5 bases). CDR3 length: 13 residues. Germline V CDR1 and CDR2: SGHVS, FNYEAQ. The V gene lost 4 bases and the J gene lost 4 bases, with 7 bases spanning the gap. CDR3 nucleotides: TGTGCCAGCAGCTCCCAGGGCACCGGGGAGCTGTTTTTT. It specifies CASSSQGTGELFF. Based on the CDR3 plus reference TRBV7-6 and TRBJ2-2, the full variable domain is GAGVSQSPRYKVTKRGQDVALRCDPISGHVSLYWYRQALGQGPEFLTYFNYEAQQDKSGLPNDRFSAERPEGSISTLTIQRTEQRDSAMYRCASSSQGTGELFFGEGSRLTVL.

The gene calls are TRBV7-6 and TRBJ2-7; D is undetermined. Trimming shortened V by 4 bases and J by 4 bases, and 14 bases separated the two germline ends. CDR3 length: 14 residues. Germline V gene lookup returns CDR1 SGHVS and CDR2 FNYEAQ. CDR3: CASSSTYVGYEQYF. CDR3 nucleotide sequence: TGTGCCAGCAGCTCGACCTATGTGGGGTACGAGCAGTACTTC.

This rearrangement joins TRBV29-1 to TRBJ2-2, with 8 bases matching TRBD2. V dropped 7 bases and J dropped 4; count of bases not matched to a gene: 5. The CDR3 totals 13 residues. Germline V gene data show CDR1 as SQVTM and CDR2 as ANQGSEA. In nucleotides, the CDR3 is TGCAGCGCTGGACTAGCCGGCACCGGGGAGCTGTTTTTT. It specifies CSAGLAGTGELFF.

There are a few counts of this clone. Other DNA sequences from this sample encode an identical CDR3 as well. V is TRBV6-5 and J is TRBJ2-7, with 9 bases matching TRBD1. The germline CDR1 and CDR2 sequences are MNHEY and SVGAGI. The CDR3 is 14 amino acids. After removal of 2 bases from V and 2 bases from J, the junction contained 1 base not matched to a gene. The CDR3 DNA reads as TGTGCCAGCAGTTACGGGACAGGGACCTACGAGCAGTACTTC. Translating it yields CASSYGTGTYEQYF.

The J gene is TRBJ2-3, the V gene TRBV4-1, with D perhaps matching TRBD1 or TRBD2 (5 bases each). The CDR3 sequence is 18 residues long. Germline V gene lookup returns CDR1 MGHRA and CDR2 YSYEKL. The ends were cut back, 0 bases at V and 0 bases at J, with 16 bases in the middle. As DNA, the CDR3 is TGCGCCAGCAGCCAAGATCCCTTGAGGGGAACTAGCACAGATACGCAGTATTTT. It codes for CASSQDPLRGTSTDTQYF.